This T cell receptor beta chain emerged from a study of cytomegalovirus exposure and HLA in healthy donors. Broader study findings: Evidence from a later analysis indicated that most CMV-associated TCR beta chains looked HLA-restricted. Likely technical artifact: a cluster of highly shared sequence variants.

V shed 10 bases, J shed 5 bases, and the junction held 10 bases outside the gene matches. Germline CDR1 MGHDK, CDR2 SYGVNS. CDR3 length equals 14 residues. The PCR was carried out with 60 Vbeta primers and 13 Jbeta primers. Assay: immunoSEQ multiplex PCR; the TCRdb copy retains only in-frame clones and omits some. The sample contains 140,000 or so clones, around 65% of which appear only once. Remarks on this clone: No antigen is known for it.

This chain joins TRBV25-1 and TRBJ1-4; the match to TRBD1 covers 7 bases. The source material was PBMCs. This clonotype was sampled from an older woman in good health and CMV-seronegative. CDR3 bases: TGTGCCAAGTCCCGGGACAGTAGGAATGAAAAACTGTTTTTT. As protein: CAKSRDSRNEKLFF.